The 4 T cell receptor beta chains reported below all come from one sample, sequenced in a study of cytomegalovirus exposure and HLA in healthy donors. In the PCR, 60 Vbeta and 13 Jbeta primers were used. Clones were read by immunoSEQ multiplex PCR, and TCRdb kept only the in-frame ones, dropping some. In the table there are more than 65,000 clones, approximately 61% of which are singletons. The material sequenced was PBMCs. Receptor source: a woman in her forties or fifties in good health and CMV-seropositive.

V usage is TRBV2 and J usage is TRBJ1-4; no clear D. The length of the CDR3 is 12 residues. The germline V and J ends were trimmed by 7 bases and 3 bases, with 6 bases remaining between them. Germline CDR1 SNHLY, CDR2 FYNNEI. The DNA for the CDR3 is TGTGCCAGCACCGGAGCTAATGAAAAACTGTTTTTT. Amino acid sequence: CASTGANEKLFF.

The CDR3: CASSVVPGEGGSYNEQFF. The CDR3 DNA reads TGTGCCAGCAGCGTAGTTCCAGGGGAAGGGGGCTCCTACAATGAGCAGTTCTTC. The chain carries TRBV9 and TRBJ2-1, with D possibly TRBD1 on 6 matching bases. Germline CDR1 is SGDLS and CDR2 is YYNGEE. Trimming took off 0 bases at V and 0 bases at J, with 16 bases between the two ends. The CDR3 runs 18 residues.

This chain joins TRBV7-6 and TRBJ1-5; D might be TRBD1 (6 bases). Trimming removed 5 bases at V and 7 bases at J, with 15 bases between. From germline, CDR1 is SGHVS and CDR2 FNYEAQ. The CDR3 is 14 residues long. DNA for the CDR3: TGTGCCAGCAGCCCCACAGGGACGGGGCAGCCCCAGCATTTT. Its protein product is CASSPTGTGQPQHF.

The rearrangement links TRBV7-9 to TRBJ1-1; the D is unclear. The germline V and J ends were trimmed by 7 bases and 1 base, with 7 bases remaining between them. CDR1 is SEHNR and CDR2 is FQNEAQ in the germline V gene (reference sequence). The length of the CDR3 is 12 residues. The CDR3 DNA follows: TGTGCCAGCACCCCAGGGAACACTGAAGCTTTCTTT. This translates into CASTPGNTEAFF.